The 19 T cell receptor beta chains below were found in one sample sequenced in a study of cytomegalovirus exposure and HLA in healthy donors. PCR was performed using 60 Vbeta and 13 Jbeta primers. The protocol was immunoSEQ multiplex PCR, while the TCRdb copy is restricted to in-frame clones and leaves out a portion. Among about 180,000 clones listed, less than 80% were seen once. Sequencing was done on a sample of PBMCs. The receptors shown here come from a woman in her 40s in good health and CMV-seronegative.

CDR3 amino acids: CSVGQRWEDTQYF. Here the CDR3 DNA reads TGCAGCGTCGGCCAGCGTTGGGAGGATACGCAGTATTTT. This rearrangement joins TRBV29-1 to TRBJ2-3; weak D call: TRBD2 (5 bases). The length of the CDR3 is 13 residues. The ends were cut back, 6 bases at V and 6 bases at J, with 16 bases in the middle. From germline, CDR1 is SQVTM and CDR2 ANQGSEA.

The CDR3 sequence is CASGAGNSPLHF. CDR3 in DNA: TGTGCCAGCGGAGCGGGGAATTCACCCCTCCACTTT. This chain links TRBV6-5 with TRBJ1-6; D not resolved. The CDR3 runs to 12 residues. Trimming took 8 bases from V and 7 from J, leaving 9 bases between them. Germline lookup yields CDR1 MNHEY and CDR2 SVGAGI.

The chain joins TRBV11-2 to TRBJ2-7, with D tentatively TRBD2 (7 bases). The CDR3 covers 15 residues. Germline CDR1 SGHAT, CDR2 FQNNGV. V lost 4 bases and J 5 bases, leaving 18 bases between the germline ends. DNA of the CDR3: TGTGCCAGCAGCTCGTTACAGGGCGGGGGTCACGAGCAGTACTTC. Residues: CASSSLQGGGHEQYF.

This sequence joins TRBV7-2 and TRBJ2-1; 7 bases are a match to TRBD1. V gave up 3 bases and J gave up 1 base; unmatched junction bases: 9. This CDR3 is built from 17 residues. Germline CDR1 SGHTA, CDR2 FQGNSA. CDR3 coding DNA: TGTGCCAGCAGCTTTGACAGGGATTGGGGATCCTACAATGAGCAGTTCTTC. Translation gives CASSFDRDWGSYNEQFF.

The V and J genes are TRBV28 and TRBJ2-7; possible D gene TRBD2, 6 bases. The ends were cut back, 6 bases at V and 6 bases at J, with 12 bases in the middle. CDR1 and CDR2 from the germline V gene are MDHEN and SYDVKM. CDR3 length: 12 amino acids. The CDR3 loop reads CASSPGVGEQYF. DNA for the CDR3: TGTGCCAGCAGCCCGGGAGTTGGCGAGCAGTACTTC.

This clone was observed a single time. The chain couples TRBV9 to TRBJ1-4; perhaps TRBD1 as D (6 bases). Trimming pared 4 bases from V and 5 bases from J, leaving 18 bases between. Germline V gene data show CDR1 as SGDLS and CDR2 as YYNGEE. The CDR3 extends over 16 amino acids. CDR3 in DNA: TGTGCCAGCAGCTTTAGGCAGGGGAGCCAAAATGAAAAACTGTTTTTT. Protein product: CASSFRQGSQNEKLFF.

The chain has TRBV15 and TRBJ1-5, with a weak D call TRBD1 (5 bases). The germline gives CDR1 LNHNV, CDR2 YYDKDF (reference sequence). V lost 5 bases, J lost 0 bases, and 17 bases lay in between. The CDR3 contains 17 residues. As DNA, the CDR3 is TGTGCCACCAGCCGGTTGAGGGGAGGTCATAGCAATCAGCCCCAGCATTTT. This sequence encodes CATSRLRGGHSNQPQHF.

This chain connects TRBV9 to TRBJ2-2, with 10 bases aligning to TRBD2. V dropped 1 base and J dropped 7; count of bases not matched to a gene: 7. This CDR3 contains 16 residues. Germline loops: CDR1 SGDLS, CDR2 YYNGEE. CDR3 coding DNA: TGTGCCAGCAGCGTAATAAGCGGGAGGGTCGGCGGGGAGCTGTTTTTT. This encodes CASSVISGRVGGELFF.

The chain couples TRBV28 to TRBJ2-5; D may be TRBD1 (5 bases). The V and J ends lost 5 bases and 1 base respectively, with 11 bases between them. Germline V gives CDR1 MDHEN, CDR2 SYDVKM. This CDR3 is built from 14 residues. CDR3 nucleotide sequence: TGTGCCAGCAGTCCCGACAGCATCCAAGAGACCCAGTACTTC. This translates into CASSPDSIQETQYF.

This clone was counted a few times. The chain combines TRBV7-8 with TRBJ1-5; TRBD1 is a possible D gene (5 bases). Trimming shortened V by 3 bases and J by 0 bases, and 18 bases separated the two germline ends. This CDR3 region has 18 residues. The germline CDR1 and CDR2 sequences are SGHVS and FQNEAQ. In nucleotides, the CDR3 is TGTGCCAGCAGCTTGTTTGGCCCGACAGCCCATAGCAATCAGCCCCAGCATTTT. Translation gives CASSLFGPTAHSNQPQHF. Full variable domain (remainder filled in from reference TRBV7-8 and TRBJ1-5): GAGVSQSPRYKVAKRGQDVALRCDPISGHVSLFWYQQALGQGPEFLTYFQNEAQLDKSGLPSDRFFAERPEGSVSTLKIQRTQQEDSAVYLCASSLFGPTAHSNQPQHFGDGTRLSIL.

V and J are TRBV7-9 and TRBJ1-3, with D maybe TRBD1 (5 bases). V was cut by 2 bases and J by 2 bases, with 13 bases left in between. Germline-derived CDR1 and CDR2 are SEHNR and FQNEAQ (reference sequence). The CDR3 length is 16 residues. CDR3: CASSLNKEGAGNTIYF. CDR3 bases: TGTGCCAGCAGCTTAAATAAAGAAGGGGCTGGAAACACCATATATTTT.

This clone was recorded only once. The chain employs TRBV28 and TRBJ2-6; D is uncertain. Germline CDR1 MDHEN, CDR2 SYDVKM. The CDR3 spans 15 residues. The ends were cut back, 2 bases at V and 0 bases at J, with 5 bases in the middle. CDR3 loop: CASSLPLSGANVLTF. Written as DNA, the CDR3 is TGTGCCAGCAGTTTACCCCTCTCTGGGGCCAACGTCCTGACTTTC.

The chain recombines TRBV7-3 with TRBJ2-2; 10 bases fit TRBD2. V lost 5 bases, J lost 6 bases, and 18 bases stayed unmatched. The CDR3 is 19 amino acids. Germline values: CDR1 SGHTA, CDR2 FQGTGA. The CDR3 spells CASSRFGEGLAGGSGELFF. CDR3 coding DNA: TGTGCCAGCAGCCGTTTCGGGGAGGGGTTAGCGGGAGGATCCGGGGAGCTGTTTTTT.

The CDR3: CASSYTGVEQFF. As DNA, the CDR3 is TGTGCCAGCAGTTATACAGGGGTTGAGCAGTTCTTC. The chain employs TRBV11-3 and TRBJ2-1, with 7 nucleotides matching TRBD1. Per the germline V gene, CDR1 is SGHNT and CDR2 is YENEEA. The CDR3 consists of 12 residues. Losses at the gene ends were 6 bases for V and 9 bases for J; bases not matched to a gene: 5.

This clone was seen a handful of times. The chain couples TRBV28 to TRBJ2-1; 15 bases are shared with TRBD2. V dropped 5 bases and J dropped 3; count of bases not matched to a gene: 8. CDR1 is MDHEN and CDR2 is SYDVKM in the germline V gene. The CDR3 contains 18 residues. In nucleotides, the CDR3 is TGTGCCAGCAGTCCAGGACTAGCGGGAGGGCCCTTCTACAATGAGCAGTTCTTC. This encodes CASSPGLAGGPFYNEQFF.

Of note for this clone: The junction departs from germline at one end; a sequencing error may be responsible. This sequence joins TRBV6-1 and TRBJ2-3; 8 bases are shared with TRBD2. This CDR3 is 20 amino acids long. CDR1 and CDR2 from the germline V gene are MNHNS and SASEGT. The CDR3 loop is CASSEENPRSGRHWGDTQYF. The CDR3 DNA is TGTGCCAGCAGCGAAGAGAACCCACGGAGCGGGAGACATTGGGGAGATACGCAGTATTTT.

The chain employs TRBV14 and TRBJ1-3; unclear D gene. Germline lookup yields CDR1 SGHDN and CDR2 FVKESK. The V and J ends lost 0 bases and 0 bases respectively, with 15 bases between them. The CDR3 length is 18 residues. The DNA for the CDR3 is TGTGCCAGCAGCCAAGATTATGCAGGAACAAGCTCTGGAAACACCATATATTTT. This encodes CASSQDYAGTSSGNTIYF. The full variable domain, completed using reference TRBV14 and TRBJ1-3, is EAGVTQFPSHSVIEKGQTVTLRCDPISGHDNLYWYRRVMGKEIKFLLHFVKESKQDESGMPNNRFLAERTGGTYSTLKVQPAELEDSGVYFCASSQDYAGTSSGNTIYFGEGSWLTVV.

The chain recombines TRBV7-3 with TRBJ2-2, with 7 bases matching TRBD1. Germline-derived CDR1 and CDR2 are SGHTA and FQGTGA. The CDR3 is 14 amino acids. V lost 1 base to trimming and J lost 4 bases; unmatched junction nucleotides: 0. CDR3 region: CASSLNRGTGELFF. The DNA for the CDR3 is TGTGCCAGCAGCTTAAACAGGGGCACCGGGGAGCTGTTTTTT.

The chain uses TRBV11-3 and TRBJ2-5; D remains unclear. The DNA end is a closer match to TRBJ2-7, so the J assignment may be wrong. This CDR3 contains 12 residues. Per the germline V gene, CDR1 is SGHNT and CDR2 is YENEEA. DNA of the CDR3: TGTGCCAGCAGCAGACACCTCTACGAGCAGTACTTC. Protein product: CASSRHLYEQYF.